This T cell receptor beta chain comes out of a study of OX40 agonist ivuxolimab in advanced cancers. The length of the CDR3 is 15 residues. V lost 5 bases, J lost 4 bases, and 6 bases stayed unmatched. Germline V CDR1 and CDR2: ENHRY, SYGVKD. Profiled with immunoSEQ multiplex PCR; TCRdb holds only in-frame clones, not every one. The table records about 100,000 clones, around 80% of them present only once. The specimen comprised CD4+ or CD8+ T cells sorted from blood, sampled in a trial of the OX40 agonist ivuxolimab. The source is an adult with an advanced solid tumor such as melanoma, head and neck, liver or kidney cancer. The chain joins TRBV10-3 to TRBJ2-1; 9 bases are shared with TRBD2. The CDR3 bases are TGTGCCATCAGTCCGGGACTAGCTGGGTACAATGAGCAGTTCTTC. This codes for CAISPGLAGYNEQFF.